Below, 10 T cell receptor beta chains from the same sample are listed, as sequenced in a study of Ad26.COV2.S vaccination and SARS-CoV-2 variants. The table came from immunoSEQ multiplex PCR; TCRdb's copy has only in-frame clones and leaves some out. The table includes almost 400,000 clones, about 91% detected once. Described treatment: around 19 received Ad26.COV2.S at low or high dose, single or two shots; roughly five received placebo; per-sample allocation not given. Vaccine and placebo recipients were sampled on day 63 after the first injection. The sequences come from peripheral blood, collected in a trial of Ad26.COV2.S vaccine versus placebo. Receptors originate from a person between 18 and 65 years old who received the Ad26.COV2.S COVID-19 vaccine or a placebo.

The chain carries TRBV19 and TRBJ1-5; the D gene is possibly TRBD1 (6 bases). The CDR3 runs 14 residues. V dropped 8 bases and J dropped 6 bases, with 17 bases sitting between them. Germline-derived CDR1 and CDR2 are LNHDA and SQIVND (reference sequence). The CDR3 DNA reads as TGTGCCAGTGTGGGACAACCGTTCGGTCAGCCCCAGCATTTT. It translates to CASVGQPFGQPQHF.

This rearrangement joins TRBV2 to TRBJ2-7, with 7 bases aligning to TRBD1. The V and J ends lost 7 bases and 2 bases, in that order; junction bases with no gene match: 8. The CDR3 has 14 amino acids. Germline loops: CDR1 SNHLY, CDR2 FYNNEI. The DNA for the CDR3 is TGTGCCAGCACTTACGGACAGGAGGCCTACGAGCAGTACTTC. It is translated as CASTYGQEAYEQYF.

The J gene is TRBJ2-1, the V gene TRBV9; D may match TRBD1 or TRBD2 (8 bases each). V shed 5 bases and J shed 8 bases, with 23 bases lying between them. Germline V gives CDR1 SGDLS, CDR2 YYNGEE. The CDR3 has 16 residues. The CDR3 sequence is CASRSGGTGGLDEQFF. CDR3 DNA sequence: TGTGCCAGCAGGTCGGGAGGGACAGGAGGTCTCGATGAGCAGTTCTTC.

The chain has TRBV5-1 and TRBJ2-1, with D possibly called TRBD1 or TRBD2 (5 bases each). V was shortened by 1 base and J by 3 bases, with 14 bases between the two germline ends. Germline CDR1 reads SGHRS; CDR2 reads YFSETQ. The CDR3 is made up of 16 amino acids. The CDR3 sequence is CASSLHGGVNYNEQFF. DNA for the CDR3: TGCGCCAGCAGCTTGCATGGGGGAGTCAACTACAATGAGCAGTTCTTC.

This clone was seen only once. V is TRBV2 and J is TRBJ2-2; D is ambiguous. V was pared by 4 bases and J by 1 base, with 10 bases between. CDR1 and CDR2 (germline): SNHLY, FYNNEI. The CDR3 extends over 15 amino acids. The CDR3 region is CASSGTGRNTGELFF. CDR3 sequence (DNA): TGTGCCAGCAGTGGCACCGGACGGAACACCGGGGAGCTGTTTTTT.

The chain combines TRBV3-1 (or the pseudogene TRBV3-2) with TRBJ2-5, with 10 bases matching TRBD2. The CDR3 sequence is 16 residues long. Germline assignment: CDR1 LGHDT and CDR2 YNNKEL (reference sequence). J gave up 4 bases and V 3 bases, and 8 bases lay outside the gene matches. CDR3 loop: CASSQQLAGSLETQYF. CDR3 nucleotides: TGTGCCAGCAGCCAGCAACTAGCGGGATCGTTAGAGACCCAGTACTTC.

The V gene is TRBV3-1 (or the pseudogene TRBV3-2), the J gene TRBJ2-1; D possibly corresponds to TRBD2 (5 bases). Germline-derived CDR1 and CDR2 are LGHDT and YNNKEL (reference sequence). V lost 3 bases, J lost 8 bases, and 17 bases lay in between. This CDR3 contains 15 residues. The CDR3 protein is CASSHPGHGIDEQFF. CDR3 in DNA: TGTGCCAGCAGCCACCCGGGTCACGGGATCGATGAGCAGTTCTTC.

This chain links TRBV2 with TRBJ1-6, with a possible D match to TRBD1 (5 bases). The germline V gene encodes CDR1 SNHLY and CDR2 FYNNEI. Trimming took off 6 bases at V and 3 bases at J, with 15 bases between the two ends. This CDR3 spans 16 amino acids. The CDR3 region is CASRENLDNYNSPLHF. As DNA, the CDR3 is TGTGCCAGCAGAGAAAATTTGGACAACTATAATTCACCCCTCCACTTT.

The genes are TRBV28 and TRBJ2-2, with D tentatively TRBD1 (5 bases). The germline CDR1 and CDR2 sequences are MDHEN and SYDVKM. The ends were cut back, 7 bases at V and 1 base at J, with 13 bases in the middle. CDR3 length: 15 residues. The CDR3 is CASTTNTGNTGELFF. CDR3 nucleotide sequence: TGTGCCAGCACCACGAACACAGGGAACACCGGGGAGCTGTTTTTT.

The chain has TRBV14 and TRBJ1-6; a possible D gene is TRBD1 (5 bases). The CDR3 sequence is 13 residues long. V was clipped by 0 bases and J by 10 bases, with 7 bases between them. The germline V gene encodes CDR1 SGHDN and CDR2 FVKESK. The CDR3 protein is CASSQDRGSPLHF. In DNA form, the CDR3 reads TGTGCCAGCAGCCAAGACCGGGGCTCACCCCTCCACTTT. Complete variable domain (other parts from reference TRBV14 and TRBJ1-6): EAGVTQFPSHSVIEKGQTVTLRCDPISGHDNLYWYRRVMGKEIKFLLHFVKESKQDESGMPNNRFLAERTGGTYSTLKVQPAELEDSGVYFCASSQDRGSPLHFGNGTRLTVT.